One and the same sample provided the 24 T cell receptor beta chains below, sequenced in a study of OX40 agonist ivuxolimab in advanced cancers. Method: immunoSEQ multiplex PCR; TCRdb's copy keeps in-frame clones and lacks some. The sample includes about 22,000 clones, approximately 78% of them seen just once. The input for sequencing was CD4+ or CD8+ T cells sorted from blood, taken in a trial of the OX40 agonist ivuxolimab. These receptors were collected from an adult with an advanced solid tumor such as melanoma, head and neck, liver or kidney cancer.

The chain couples TRBV7-9 to TRBJ1-1, with unresolved D. The V gene lost 8 bases and the J gene lost 2 bases, with 15 bases spanning the gap. The V gene's germline CDR1 is SEHNR and CDR2 FQNEAQ (reference sequence). This CDR3 spans 14 amino acids. CDR3: CASGPQFINTEAFF. The CDR3 region has the DNA TGTGCCAGCGGTCCACAGTTCATCAACACTGAAGCTTTCTTT.

This clone was seen once. The chain uses TRBV4-1 and TRBJ2-1; 7 nucleotides line up with TRBD1. CDR1 and CDR2 from the germline V gene are MGHRA and YSYEKL. This CDR3 has 16 amino acids. The V segment lost 5 bases and the J segment 4 bases; nucleotides outside the gene matches: 11. The CDR3 spells CASSWMDRSPYNEQFF. The CDR3 DNA sequence: TGCGCCAGCAGCTGGATGGACAGGAGTCCTTACAATGAGCAGTTCTTC.

This chain links TRBV5-6 with TRBJ2-1, with D tentatively TRBD2 (5 bases). This CDR3 contains 16 residues. Germline assignment: CDR1 SGHDT and CDR2 YYEEEE. V gave up 0 bases and J gave up 0 bases, with 10 bases separating them. The CDR3 sequence: CASSLATGSSYNEQFF. The DNA of the CDR3 is TGTGCCAGCAGCTTGGCCACGGGGAGCTCCTACAATGAGCAGTTCTTC.

The J gene is TRBJ2-1, the V gene TRBV30; the D gene is possibly TRBD2 (5 bases). Trimming shortened V by 1 base and J by 7 bases, and 11 bases separated the two germline ends. Germline values: CDR1 GTSNPN, CDR2 SVGIG (reference sequence). This CDR3 comprises 13 residues. The CDR3 loop reads CAWSALAFNEQFF. Here the CDR3 DNA reads TGTGCCTGGAGTGCCCTAGCCTTTAATGAGCAGTTCTTC.

This clone showed up just a few times. This chain joins TRBV28 and TRBJ1-1; D is undetermined. CDR1 MDHEN and CDR2 SYDVKM come from the germline V gene. The CDR3 length is 15 residues. The ends were cut back, 8 bases at V and 7 bases at J, with 23 bases in the middle. In nucleotides, the CDR3 is TGTGCCAGCCGGGCGCCAAACCTACGGCAGCTTGAAGCTTTCTTT. It codes for CASRAPNLRQLEAFF.

V gene TRBV27 combines with J gene TRBJ2-3; D is perhaps TRBD2 (6 bases). Trimming pared 6 bases from V and 8 bases from J, leaving 9 bases between. The CDR3 runs to 11 residues. Germline CDR1 reads MNHEY; CDR2 reads SMNVEV (reference sequence). CDR3 protein: CASRMGGTQYF. CDR3 nucleotide sequence: TGTGCCAGCAGGATGGGGGGTACGCAGTATTTT.

The chain is built from TRBV20-1 and TRBJ1-2, with no clear D. The CDR3 runs to 11 residues. CDR1 and CDR2 (germline): DFQATT, SNEGSKA (reference sequence). V was shortened by 1 base and J by 6 bases, with 6 bases between the two germline ends. The CDR3: CSARAQHGYTF. The CDR3 DNA reads TGCAGTGCTAGAGCACAGCATGGCTACACCTTC.

The gene calls are TRBV14 and TRBJ2-1; 13 nucleotides line up with TRBD2. V trimming: 3 bases; J trimming: 8 bases; junction bases outside the gene matches: 7. Germline V gives CDR1 SGHDN, CDR2 FVKESK. This CDR3 is built from 16 residues. The CDR3 region has the DNA TGTGCCAGCAGCCAGGAAGGACTAGCGGGAGCGTATGAGCAGTTCTTC. Its translation: CASSQEGLAGAYEQFF.

The chain combines TRBV7-9 with TRBJ2-2, with TRBD1 matching 11 bases. This CDR3 comprises 16 residues. The V segment lost 0 bases and the J segment 6 bases; nucleotides outside the gene matches: 3. Germline values: CDR1 SEHNR, CDR2 FQNEAQ (reference sequence). The DNA of the CDR3 is TGTGCCAGCAGCTTAGCCGGGACAGGGGGTCCCGGGGAGCTGTTTTTT. The encoded protein is CASSLAGTGGPGELFF.

The gene calls are TRBV6-1 and TRBJ2-2; TRBD1 matches 11 bases. This CDR3 comprises 16 residues. Trimming at V came to 4 bases and at J to 5 bases, leaving 6 bases not matched to a gene. Germline values: CDR1 MNHNS, CDR2 SASEGT. This CDR3 is CASSAPGTGGTGELFF. Here the CDR3 DNA reads TGTGCCAGCAGTGCCCCCGGGACAGGGGGGACCGGGGAGCTGTTTTTT.

The V and J genes are TRBV30 and TRBJ1-5, with D unresolved. Trimming cost V 0 bases and J 3 bases, with 9 bases left between them. The germline V gene encodes CDR1 GTSNPN and CDR2 SVGIG (reference sequence). The CDR3 consists of 14 residues. This chain's CDR3 is CAWSVRTPNQPQHF. CDR3 DNA sequence: TGTGCCTGGAGTGTCCGGACCCCCAATCAGCCCCAGCATTTT.

V usage is TRBV9 and J usage is TRBJ2-5, with a weak D call TRBD1 (5 bases). The J call could be wrong; TRBJ2-7 is a better fit for the DNA end. The CDR3 covers 15 residues. Germline CDR1 and CDR2: SGDLS and YYNGEE. CDR3 residues: CASSVTDSALDEQYF. The CDR3 DNA reads TGTGCCAGCAGCGTAACAGACAGTGCCCTCGACGAGCAGTACTTC.

The chain employs TRBV28 and TRBJ2-1, with D perhaps being TRBD1 or TRBD2 (7 bases each). This CDR3 comprises 15 residues. Per the germline V gene, CDR1 is MDHEN and CDR2 is SYDVKM. The V end was cut by 5 bases, the J end by 5 bases, with 16 bases between. As DNA, the CDR3 is TGTGCCAGCAGTGTAGGAGCGGGGACAGACAATGAGCAGTTCTTC. Residues: CASSVGAGTDNEQFF.

The CDR3 bases are TGTGCCTGGATAGCCGGGACAGGCTACGAGCAGTACTTC. Amino acids: CAWIAGTGYEQYF. The chain combines TRBV30 with TRBJ2-7; 8 bases are shared with TRBD1. Germline-derived CDR1 and CDR2 are GTSNPN and SVGIG (reference sequence). The CDR3 extends over 13 amino acids. The ends lost 4 bases at V and 3 bases at J; junction bases unmatched: 5.

This clone was counted a single time. The genes are TRBV5-5 and TRBJ2-7; D gene ambiguous. Germline CDR1 SGHKS, CDR2 YYEKEE (reference sequence). Deletions cut 4 bases from V and 6 bases from J, with 17 bases between. The CDR3 is 14 amino acids. The CDR3 nucleotides are TGTGCCAGCAGCCCGGCTTGGACGTGGATCGAGCAGTACTTC. Amino acid sequence: CASSPAWTWIEQYF.

The V call is TRBV14, the J call TRBJ2-3, with a possible D match to TRBD2 (6 bases). Germline lookup yields CDR1 SGHDN and CDR2 FVKESK. The CDR3 is made up of 15 amino acids. V was trimmed by 0 bases and J by 2 bases, leaving 9 bases between them. The DNA of the CDR3 is TGTGCCAGCAGCCAAGAGGGGACTTTCACAGATACGCAGTATTTT. It codes for CASSQEGTFTDTQYF.

The J gene is TRBJ1-2, the V gene TRBV5-8; the D is unclear. This CDR3 comprises 13 residues. The germline V gene encodes CDR1 SGHTS and CDR2 YDEGEE. V was shortened by 1 base and J by 4 bases, with 8 bases between the two germline ends. The CDR3 sequence is CASSLSGAYGYTF. CDR3 DNA: TGTGCCAGCAGCTTGTCCGGAGCCTATGGCTACACCTTC.

This clone was detected ten times or more. The CDR3 nucleotides are TGTGCCAGCCGTCGCGGGCAAGACAGGAGCAATCAGCCCCAGCATTTT. Translated, it gives CASRRGQDRSNQPQHF. V is TRBV28 and J is TRBJ1-5; D is perhaps TRBD1 (6 bases). The CDR3 is 16 residues long. CDR1 MDHEN and CDR2 SYDVKM come from the germline V gene. V was shortened by 8 bases and J by 1 base, with 18 bases between the two germline ends. The full variable domain, its missing parts supplied by reference TRBV28 and TRBJ1-5, is DVKVTQSSRYLVKRTGEKVFLECVQDMDHENMFWYRQDPGLGLRLIYFSYDVKMKEKGDIPEGYSVSREKKERFSLILESASTNQTSMYLCASRRGQDRSNQPQHFGDGTRLSIL.

The rearrangement joins TRBV19 to TRBJ1-3; tentative D call: TRBD1 (5 bases). Germline assignment: CDR1 LNHDA and CDR2 SQIVND (reference sequence). The CDR3 length is 15 residues. The V end lost 6 bases, the J end lost 0 bases, and 12 bases lay between the germline ends. The CDR3 spells CASRSHTGSGNTIYF. Here the CDR3 DNA reads TGTGCCAGTAGGTCGCACACAGGCTCTGGAAACACCATATATTTT.

This chain uses TRBV29-1 with TRBJ2-6; 8 bases map to TRBD2. This CDR3 is built from 20 residues. With 4 bases clipped from V and 2 bases from J, the junction kept 19 bases outside the gene matches. The germline V gene has CDR1 SQVTM and CDR2 ANQGSEA. CDR3 protein: CSVAGGLNEGRSPGANVLTF. As DNA, the CDR3 is TGCAGCGTTGCGGGAGGGTTAAATGAGGGGCGCAGCCCTGGGGCCAACGTCCTGACTTTC. Drawing the rest from reference TRBV29-1 and TRBJ2-6, the complete variable domain is SAVISQKPSRDICQRGTSLTIQCQVDSQVTMMFWYRQQPGQSLTLIATANQGSEATYESGFVIDKFPISRPNLTFSTLTVSNMSPEDSSIYLCSVAGGLNEGRSPGANVLTFGAGSRLTVL.

The chain carries TRBV6-5 and TRBJ1-1, with 9 bases that match TRBD1. There are 12 residues in the CDR3. The germline CDR1 and CDR2 sequences are MNHEY and SVGAGI. V dropped 4 bases and J dropped 8; count of bases not matched to a gene: 2. The CDR3 nucleotides are TGTGCCAGCAGTTTACAGGGGGCGGAAGCTTTCTTT. The encoded protein is CASSLQGAEAFF.

This clone was counted a single time. V gene TRBV7-6 combines with J gene TRBJ2-1, with 9 bases identical to TRBD1. V trimming: 5 bases; J trimming: 10 bases; junction bases outside the gene matches: 9. The CDR3 loop spans 14 amino acids. CDR1 and CDR2 from the germline V gene are SGHVS and FNYEAQ. Written as DNA, the CDR3 is TGTGCCAGCAGCCACTGGGACAGGGAGGCAGAGCAGTTCTTC. It specifies CASSHWDREAEQFF. The full variable domain, rest sourced from reference TRBV7-6 and TRBJ2-1, is GAGVSQSPRYKVTKRGQDVALRCDPISGHVSLYWYRQALGQGPEFLTYFNYEAQQDKSGLPNDRFSAERPEGSISTLTIQRTEQRDSAMYRCASSHWDREAEQFFGPGTRLTVL.

The chain has TRBV7-3 and TRBJ2-2; no firm D call. Deletions cut 2 bases from V and 4 bases from J, with 11 bases between. The CDR3 totals 15 residues. CDR1 and CDR2 from the germline V gene are SGHTA and FQGTGA. The CDR3 loop is CASSLGGSLTGELFF. CDR3 sequence (DNA): TGTGCCAGCAGCTTAGGTGGCTCGCTCACCGGGGAGCTGTTTTTT.

The rearrangement uses TRBV13 and TRBJ1-2; TRBD1 aligns across 10 bases. The germline gives CDR1 PRHDT, CDR2 FYEKMQ (reference sequence). Unmatched junction bases numbered 1, after V lost 3 bases and J lost 3 bases. This CDR3 spans 14 amino acids. The CDR3 DNA reads as TGTGCCAGCAGCTTGACAGGGGGCGACTATGGCTACACCTTC. It specifies CASSLTGGDYGYTF.